The present T cell receptor beta chain was sequenced within a study of blood T cell repertoires in COVID-19. Study overall: The United States, Italy and Spain were the sources of the acute and convalescent COVID-19 samples. From T cells, B-cell-depleted T cells, or PBMCs came the material, which was cDNA or gDNA.

The method was immunoSEQ multiplex PCR; TCRdb's version includes in-frame clones alone and lacks a portion of them. The data hold approximately 300,000 clones, with about 90% observed a single time. This study enrolled people aged about 18 to 100 from around 26 US geographic areas. This CDR3 contains 17 residues. Germline loops: CDR1 SGHTA, CDR2 FQGNSA. The junction had 14 bases not matched to a gene; V was cut back by 2 bases and J by 7 bases. This chain links TRBV7-2 with TRBJ2-7; 10 nucleotides line up with TRBD2. Material: PBMCs or T cells enriched from blood (not recorded which). This receptor was identified in a woman aged 18-35 years with acute COVID-19. In DNA form, the CDR3 reads TGTGCCAGCAGCTTACCTAGCGGGAGAATCATGGGGGGGGAGCAGTACTTC. Translation gives CASSLPSGRIMGGEQYF.